These 30 T cell receptor beta chains were all obtained from the same sample, sequenced in a study of response to subunit inactivated influenza vaccine. MiXCR was run by TCRdb on the RT-PCR reads, yielding one entry per CDR3 protein. The table lists about 540,000 distinct CDR3 sequences, 13% to 15% of them singletons. Sample: PBMCs from blood, taken 11 to 12 days after vaccination. The receptors come from a man aged 50-59 years who received an inactivated influenza vaccine.

On this clonotype: A much larger clone sits a single nucleotide away, making a read error possible. V and J are TRBV11-1 and TRBJ1-1; unclear D gene. This CDR3 spans 12 amino acids. Deletions cut 2 bases from V and 3 bases from J, with 4 bases between. Germline V gene lookup returns CDR1 SGHAT and CDR2 FQDESV (reference sequence). CDR3 in amino acids: CASSLRYTEAFF. In DNA, the CDR3 is TGTGCCAGCAGCTTACGATACACTGAAGCTTTCTTT.

This clonotype occurred many times. V usage is TRBV12-3 or TRBV12-4 and J usage is TRBJ1-5; D possibly corresponds to TRBD1 (5 bases). This CDR3 spans 15 amino acids. Trimming left V 6 bases short and J 0 bases short, with 12 bases between. CDR3 nucleotide sequence: TGTGCCAGCAGGGGGGGACGCTTTAGCAATCAGCCCCAGCATTTT. This sequence encodes CASRGGRFSNQPQHF.

The chain couples TRBV20-1 to TRBJ1-5; TRBD1 matches at 8 bases. Unmatched junction bases numbered 9, after V lost 7 bases and J lost 4 bases. This CDR3 is built from 14 residues. CDR1 and CDR2 (germline): DFQATT, SNEGSKA (reference sequence). Here the CDR3 reads CSVSAGQANQPQHF. CDR3 nucleotide sequence: TGCAGTGTTAGTGCGGGACAGGCTAATCAGCCCCAGCATTTT.

Ten or more counts support this clonotype. The chain combines TRBV11-2 with TRBJ1-4; D perhaps matches TRBD1 (5 bases). CDR3 length: 14 amino acids. The V gene lost 1 base and the J gene lost 4 bases, with 7 bases spanning the gap. Per germline, CDR1 SGHAT and CDR2 FQNNGV. Here the CDR3 reads CASSLGDLNEKLFF. The CDR3 coding sequence is TGTGCCAGCAGCTTAGGGGACCTTAATGAAAAACTGTTTTTT. The variable domain in full, completed from reference TRBV11-2 and TRBJ1-4, reads EAGVAQSPRYKIIEKRQSVAFWCNPISGHATLYWYQQILGQGPKLLIQFQNNGVVDDSQLPKDRFSAERLKGVDSTLKIQPAKLEDSAVYLCASSLGDLNEKLFFGSGTQLSVL.

This clonotype was counted a few times. J is TRBJ2-7 and V is TRBV2; D gene unclear. V was trimmed by 8 bases and J by 1 base, leaving 9 bases between them. Germline V gives CDR1 SNHLY, CDR2 FYNNEI. CDR3 length equals 12 residues. CDR3 sequence (DNA): TGTGCCAGCGAGGCGCGGTCCTACGAGCAGTACTTC. Translated, it gives CASEARSYEQYF.

This clonotype was picked up a small number of times. This chain links TRBV3-1 with TRBJ1-2; weak D call: TRBD1 (6 bases). Trimming cost V 0 bases and J 10 bases, with 15 bases left between them. Germline values: CDR1 LGHDT, CDR2 YNNKEL (reference sequence). The CDR3 is 14 residues long. CDR3 sequence reads: CASSQDSDSFFYTF. For the CDR3, the DNA is TGTGCCAGCAGCCAAGATTCGGACAGCTTCTTCTACACCTTC.

This clonotype was seen only a few times. This rearrangement joins TRBV7-2 to TRBJ2-1, with D perhaps matching TRBD2 (7 bases). Germline V gene data show CDR1 as SGHTA and CDR2 as FQGNSA. Trimming stripped 2 bases from V and 15 bases from J, with 14 bases between. This CDR3 has 12 residues. The CDR3 loop is CASSLMGGRWFF. The CDR3 nucleotides are TGTGCCAGCAGCTTAATGGGGGGGCGGTGGTTCTTC.

This clonotype has a count of ten or more. The CDR3 DNA is TGTGCCAGCAGTTCCGCTTCATTCCAGGGCCGTCAGCCCCAGCATTTT. Translating it yields CASSSASFQGRQPQHF. The chain carries TRBV28 and TRBJ1-5, with a possible D match to TRBD1 (5 bases). Germline CDR1 is MDHEN and CDR2 is SYDVKM. The CDR3 loop spans 16 amino acids. Trimming removed 4 bases from V and 6 bases from J, with 19 bases in between.

The rearrangement uses TRBV7-9 and TRBJ2-7, with D perhaps TRBD1 or TRBD2 (6 bases each). V gave up 5 bases and J gave up 2 bases, with 10 bases separating them. The germline gives CDR1 SEHNR, CDR2 FQNEAQ (reference sequence). The CDR3 contains 13 residues. Written as DNA, the CDR3 is TGTGCCAGCAGCCAGGGGACTCCCTACGAGCAGTACTTC. Protein: CASSQGTPYEQYF.

The chain links TRBV4-3 to TRBJ1-1; D may be TRBD1 (5 bases). The CDR3 is 14 amino acids. The germline V gene encodes CDR1 LGHNA and CDR2 YSLEER. Trimming took off 5 bases at V and 1 base at J, with 11 bases between the two ends. The CDR3 nucleotides are TGCGCCAGCAGCGAACGAACAGGGAACACTGAAGCTTTCTTT. It codes for CASSERTGNTEAFF.

This clonotype was observed a few times. The CDR3 DNA is TGTGCCAGCAGTTTATTAGCCAGGGCCTCCTACGAGCAGTACTTC. It is translated as CASSLLARASYEQYF. The rearrangement uses TRBV28 and TRBJ2-7; D is perhaps TRBD1 (5 bases). Per germline, CDR1 MDHEN and CDR2 SYDVKM. The CDR3 has 15 residues. The V gene lost 1 base and the J gene lost 0 bases, with 10 bases spanning the gap.

This clonotype was seen ten or more times. This chain joins TRBV5-6 and TRBJ2-3, with 10 bases lining up with TRBD1. The CDR3 contains 17 residues. Germline CDR1 reads SGHDT; CDR2 reads YYEEEE. V lost 0 bases to trimming and J lost 4 bases; unmatched junction nucleotides: 8. The CDR3 DNA is TGTGCCAGCAGCTTGGGGACAGGGGGGACGCACGCAGATACGCAGTATTTT. Residues: CASSLGTGGTHADTQYF.

This clonotype has at least ten counts. This chain links TRBV10-3 with TRBJ2-1; 9 nucleotides line up with TRBD1. Losses at the gene ends were 6 bases for V and 4 bases for J; bases not matched to a gene: 4. The CDR3 is 14 residues long. Germline V gene lookup returns CDR1 ENHRY and CDR2 SYGVKD. The CDR3 loop is CAISAGTGYNEQFF. The CDR3 DNA is TGTGCCATCAGCGCCGGGACAGGGTACAATGAGCAGTTCTTC.

The sample holds a few counts of this clonotype. This chain uses TRBV6-2 or TRBV6-3 with TRBJ2-1, with TRBD2 matching 12 bases. Germline trimming cut 4 bases from V and 6 bases from J; bases unmatched to any gene: 1. Germline-derived CDR1 and CDR2 are MNHEY and SVGEGT. The CDR3 covers 14 residues. The CDR3, as DNA: TGTGCCAGCAGTTGGACTAGCGGGACCAATGAGCAGTTCTTC. Its translation is CASSWTSGTNEQFF.

The rearrangement joins TRBV14 to TRBJ2-4; D ambiguous. V lost 4 bases, J lost 0 bases, and 7 bases lay in between. From germline, CDR1 is SGHDN and CDR2 FVKESK. CDR3 size: 14 residues. In nucleotides, the CDR3 is TGTGCCAGCAGCCTAAGGGCAGCCAAAAACATTCAGTACTTC. Encoded protein: CASSLRAAKNIQYF.

The chain couples TRBV12-5 to TRBJ2-3; TRBD1 might be the D (5 bases). Germline assignment: CDR1 LGHNT and CDR2 FRNRAP. Trimming removed 1 base at V and 6 bases at J, with 14 bases between. The CDR3 loop spans 15 amino acids. The CDR3 is CASGLGQWLGDTQYF. In DNA form, the CDR3 reads TGTGCTAGTGGTTTGGGACAGTGGCTCGGGGATACGCAGTATTTT.

This clonotype came up a few times. The chain carries TRBV18 and TRBJ2-7; D may be TRBD1 (6 bases). The germline CDR1 and CDR2 sequences are KGHSH and LQKENI. V lost 8 bases and J lost 5, with 16 bases in between. The CDR3 length is 13 residues. The CDR3 sequence is CASLTGSGDEQYF. CDR3 DNA: TGTGCCAGCCTTACAGGGTCTGGGGACGAGCAGTACTTC.

The genes are TRBV29-1 and TRBJ1-1; D possibly corresponds to TRBD1 (6 bases). V gave up 2 bases and J gave up 6 bases, with 10 bases separating them. The CDR3 sequence is 12 residues long. Germline CDR1 SQVTM, CDR2 ANQGSEA. CDR3 in amino acids: CSVESGGPEAFF. The CDR3 DNA is TGCAGCGTTGAAAGTGGGGGCCCTGAAGCTTTCTTT.

This clonotype was counted a few times. The genes are TRBV14 and TRBJ1-2; 7 nucleotides align to TRBD1. Losses at the gene ends were 5 bases for V and 4 bases for J; bases not matched to a gene: 7. The CDR3 totals 14 residues. Germline CDR1 reads SGHDN; CDR2 reads FVKESK. This CDR3 is CASSTRDRGYGYTF. As DNA, the CDR3 is TGTGCCAGCAGCACCCGGGACAGAGGCTATGGCTACACCTTC.

This clonotype has just a few counts. The CDR3 sequence is CASSTPPGANIQYF. Here the CDR3 DNA reads TGTGCCAGTAGTACCCCCCCGGGGGCGAACATTCAGTACTTC. The chain employs TRBV19 and TRBJ2-4, with D possibly called TRBD1 or TRBD2 (6 bases each). CDR1 is LNHDA and CDR2 is SQIVND in the germline V gene (reference sequence). This CDR3 region has 14 residues. Trimming pared 4 bases from V and 7 bases from J, leaving 14 bases between.

In its sample, this clonotype was seen many times. The chain links TRBV5-1 to TRBJ2-4, with D possibly matching TRBD2 (5 bases). The length of the CDR3 is 17 residues. The V gene's germline CDR1 is SGHRS and CDR2 YFSETQ. V lost 3 bases, J lost 3 bases, and 19 bases lay in between. The CDR3 DNA sequence: TGCGCCAGCAGCTCCAACGGGAACCTCATCGGCAAAAACATTCAGTACTTC. Residues: CASSSNGNLIGKNIQYF.

The V and J genes are TRBV7-3 and TRBJ2-2; no clear D gene. The CDR3 runs to 14 residues. Germline CDR1 reads SGHTA; CDR2 reads FQGTGA. Trimming cost V 3 bases and J 3 bases, with 8 bases left between them. The CDR3 loop is CASSLNVHTGELFF. For the CDR3, the DNA is TGTGCCAGCAGCTTGAATGTTCACACCGGGGAGCTGTTTTTT. The full variable domain, its missing parts supplied by reference TRBV7-3 and TRBJ2-2, is GAGVSQTPSNKVTEKGKYVELRCDPISGHTALYWYRQSLGQGPEFLIYFQGTGAADDSGLPNDRFFAVRPEGSVSTLKIQRTERGDSAVYLCASSLNVHTGELFFGEGSRLTVL.

There are a few counts of this clonotype. The V gene is TRBV19, the J gene TRBJ1-1; no firm D call. The ends were cut back, 0 bases at V and 0 bases at J, with 2 bases in the middle. The germline V gene encodes CDR1 LNHDA and CDR2 SQIVND (reference sequence). The length of the CDR3 is 13 residues. In nucleotides, the CDR3 is TGTGCCAGTAGTATAGACCTGAACACTGAAGCTTTCTTT. Translating gives CASSIDLNTEAFF.

V and J are TRBV11-2 and TRBJ2-1; no firm D call. Germline V gene lookup returns CDR1 SGHAT and CDR2 FQNNGV. Trimming removed 6 bases at V and 0 bases at J, with 15 bases between. The CDR3 runs to 16 residues. CDR3 in DNA: TGTGCCAGCAGTCTATTAGTGGAAACCTCCTACAATGAGCAGTTCTTC. Its translation: CASSLLVETSYNEQFF.

This clonotype was seen repeatedly, ten times or more. The V and J genes are TRBV3-1 and TRBJ2-2, with D uncertain. V was clipped by 0 bases and J by 8 bases, with 10 bases between them. Germline CDR1 is LGHDT and CDR2 is YNNKEL (reference sequence). The CDR3 loop spans 14 amino acids. The chain's CDR3 is CASSQDTTPGELFF. The CDR3 bases are TGTGCCAGCAGCCAAGATACTACACCGGGGGAGCTGTTTTTT.

This chain uses TRBV6-1 with TRBJ2-5; tentatively, D is TRBD1 or TRBD2 (5 bases each). Germline V CDR1 and CDR2: MNHNS, SASEGT. Trimming stripped 2 bases from V and 1 base from J, with 11 bases between. The length of the CDR3 is 15 residues. DNA for the CDR3: TGTGCCAGCAGTGAAACCGGGACGAGCCAAGAGACCCAGTACTTC. Translated, it gives CASSETGTSQETQYF.

This clonotype was counted a few times. The V gene is TRBV5-1, the J gene TRBJ1-4; 9 bases match TRBD1. The CDR3 loop spans 15 amino acids. V trimming: 3 bases; J trimming: 7 bases; junction bases outside the gene matches: 7. Per germline, CDR1 SGHRS and CDR2 YFSETQ. The CDR3 sequence: CASSSRGTGIEKLFF. CDR3 DNA sequence: TGCGCCAGCAGCTCCCGTGGGACAGGGATTGAAAAACTGTTTTTT.

The chain joins TRBV28 to TRBJ2-7; 10 nucleotides agree with TRBD2. The CDR3 contains 16 residues. The V and J ends lost 5 bases and 3 bases, in that order; junction bases with no gene match: 10. In germline, CDR1 is MDHEN, CDR2 SYDVKM. The CDR3 loop is CASSGGPSGSFYEQYF. The CDR3 bases are TGTGCCAGCAGTGGGGGACCTAGCGGGAGTTTCTACGAGCAGTACTTC.

This clonotype was counted many times. This chain uses TRBV7-2 with TRBJ2-1; D may be TRBD1 or TRBD2 (5 bases each). There are 16 residues in the CDR3. CDR1 and CDR2 from the germline V gene are SGHTA and FQGNSA. With 5 bases removed from V and 0 bases from J, the gap between germline ends came to 14 bases. CDR3 residues: CASSPEGTISYNEQFF. The CDR3 DNA sequence: TGTGCCAGCAGCCCCGAGGGGACCATCTCCTACAATGAGCAGTTCTTC.

The V and J genes are TRBV6-1 and TRBJ2-5; no definite D call. Germline CDR1 reads MNHNS; CDR2 reads SASEGT. The CDR3 covers 14 residues. Trimming pared 6 bases from V and 5 bases from J, leaving 16 bases between. Written as DNA, the CDR3 is TGTGCCAGCAGGCTCGCTCTGTCCGGGGAGACCCAGTACTTC. Amino acid sequence: CASRLALSGETQYF.